Presented here are 5 T cell receptor beta chains from one specimen sequenced in a study of control samples from healthy donors and cancer patients (dated by TCRdb to the early 2020s). Library preparation employed the immunoSEQ multiplex PCR assay. TCRdb obtained this table from immuneACCESS and retained in-frame rearrangements with V and J assigned. These tables miss some clones; where compared with another copy, unresolved V genes account for less than half of the shortfall, and the remainder is unexplained. The table for this sample lists 70,000 to 80,000 clones; roughly 84% of them were counted only once. The biggest ten clones account for more than 3% of the sample. Specimen: blood. Receptor source: a woman between 45 and 60 years old in good health.

The chain employs TRBV4-1 and TRBJ2-5, with D maybe TRBD1 (6 bases). This CDR3 spans 16 amino acids. The V and J ends lost 6 bases and 0 bases respectively, with 17 bases between them. Germline V gene data show CDR1 as MGHRA and CDR2 as YSYEKL. The CDR3 DNA is TGCGCCAGCAGAAATTTACCAGGGGCAAACCAAGAGACCCAGTACTTC. It is translated as CASRNLPGANQETQYF.

The genes are TRBV6-1 and TRBJ2-7; D remains ambiguous. Looked up from germline, CDR1 is MNHNS and CDR2 is SASEGT. This CDR3 is 13 amino acids long. V lost 3 bases, J lost 2 bases, and 8 bases lay in between. CDR3 loop: CASSDGFPYEQYF. CDR3 in DNA: TGTGCCAGCAGTGACGGATTCCCCTACGAGCAGTACTTC.

This chain connects TRBV5-1 to TRBJ2-3; tentative D call: TRBD2 (6 bases). The CDR3 has 15 amino acids. Germline CDR1 is SGHRS and CDR2 is YFSETQ. Trimming pared 5 bases from V and 0 bases from J, leaving 13 bases between. This CDR3 is CASRLSGTSTDTQYF. The CDR3 bases are TGCGCCAGCAGACTTAGCGGTACTAGCACAGATACGCAGTATTTT.

V usage is TRBV24-1 and J usage is TRBJ2-3; D is undetermined. The CDR3 is made up of 14 amino acids. The V and J ends lost 4 bases and 9 bases respectively, with 16 bases between them. Germline CDR1 is KGHDR and CDR2 is SFDVKD. The DNA for the CDR3 is TGTGCCACCAGTGACCCGTCGGGCGTAGAAACGCAGTATTTT. The encoded protein is CATSDPSGVETQYF.

This chain uses TRBV4-2 with TRBJ2-5; 9 nucleotides match TRBD2. CDR1 and CDR2 from the germline V gene are LGHNA and YNFKEQ. Germline trimming cut 0 bases from V and 2 bases from J; bases unmatched to any gene: 7. CDR3 length: 17 amino acids. The CDR3 DNA sequence: TGTGCCAGCAGCCAAGATAGAGGTCTAGCGGGACAAGAGACCCAGTACTTC. This gives the protein CASSQDRGLAGQETQYF.